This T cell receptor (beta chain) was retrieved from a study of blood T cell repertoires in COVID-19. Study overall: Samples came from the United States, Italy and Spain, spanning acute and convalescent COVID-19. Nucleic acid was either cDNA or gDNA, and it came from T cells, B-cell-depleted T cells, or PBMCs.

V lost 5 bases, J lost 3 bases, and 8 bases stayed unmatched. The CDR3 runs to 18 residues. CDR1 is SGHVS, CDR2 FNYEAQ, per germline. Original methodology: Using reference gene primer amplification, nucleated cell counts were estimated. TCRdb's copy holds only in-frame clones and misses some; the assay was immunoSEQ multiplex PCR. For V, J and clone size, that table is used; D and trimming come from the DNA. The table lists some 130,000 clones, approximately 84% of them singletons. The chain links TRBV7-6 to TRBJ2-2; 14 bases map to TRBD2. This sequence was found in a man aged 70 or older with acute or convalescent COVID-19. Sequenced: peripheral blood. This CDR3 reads CASSPRLAGGLDTGELFF. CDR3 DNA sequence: TGTGCCAGCAGCCCCCGACTAGCGGGGGGGCTCGACACCGGGGAGCTGTTTTTT. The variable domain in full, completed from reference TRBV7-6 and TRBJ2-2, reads GAGVSQSPRYKVTKRGQDVALRCDPISGHVSLYWYRQALGQGPEFLTYFNYEAQQDKSGLPNDRFSAERPEGSISTLTIQRTEQRDSAMYRCASSPRLAGGLDTGELFFGEGSRLTVL.